This T cell receptor beta chain derives from a study of T cells in Graves' hyperthyroidism and ophthalmopathy. Calling Graves' hyperthyroidism stable meant ophthalmopathy did not progress within 18 months. This clonotype was observed many times. RNA transcripts were the template for amplifying TCR beta CDR3 regions. HTBI primers were used for first-round RT-PCR of the TCR CDR3. Each CDR3 protein is one row after TCRdb ran MiXCR on the multiplex PCR reads. The table has a few hundred thousand distinct CDR3 sequences, just over 45% seen once. Germline V gene data show CDR1 as KGHDR and CDR2 as SFDVKD. The CDR3 has 14 residues. Trimming removed 7 bases from V and 0 bases from J, with 11 bases in between.

The TCR was taken from a woman aged 18-29 years with Graves' hyperthyroidism. The chain carries TRBV24-1 and TRBJ1-2; D is unresolved. The specimen sequenced was peripheral blood or thyroid tissue (not recorded which). This CDR3 reads CATSNPPANYGYTF. CDR3 sequence (DNA): TGTGCCACCAGCAACCCCCCTGCTAACTATGGCTACACCTTC.